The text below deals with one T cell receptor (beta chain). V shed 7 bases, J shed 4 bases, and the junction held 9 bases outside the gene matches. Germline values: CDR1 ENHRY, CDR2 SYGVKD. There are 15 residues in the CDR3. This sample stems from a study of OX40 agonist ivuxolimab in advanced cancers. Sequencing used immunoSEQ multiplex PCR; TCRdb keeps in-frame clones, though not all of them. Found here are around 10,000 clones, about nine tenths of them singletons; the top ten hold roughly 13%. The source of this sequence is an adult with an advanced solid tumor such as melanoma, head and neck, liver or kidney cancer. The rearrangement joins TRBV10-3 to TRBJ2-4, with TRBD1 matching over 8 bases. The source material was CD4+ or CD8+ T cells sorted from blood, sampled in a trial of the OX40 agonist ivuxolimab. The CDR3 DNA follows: TGTGCCATCATCCGCTACTGGACAGGGAAAAACATTCAGTACTTC. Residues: CAIIRYWTGKNIQYF.